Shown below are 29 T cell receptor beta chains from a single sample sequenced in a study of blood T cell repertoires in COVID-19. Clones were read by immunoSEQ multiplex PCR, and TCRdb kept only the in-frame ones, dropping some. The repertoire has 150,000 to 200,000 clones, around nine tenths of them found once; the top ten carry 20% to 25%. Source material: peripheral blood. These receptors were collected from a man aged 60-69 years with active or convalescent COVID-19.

CDR3 in amino acids: CASSVGDRRAAMGYTF. CDR3 DNA: TGTGCCAGCAGCGTCGGGGACAGGAGAGCTGCTATGGGCTACACCTTC. The genes are TRBV9 and TRBJ1-2, with 8 bases that match TRBD1. This CDR3 has 16 residues. The germline V gene encodes CDR1 SGDLS and CDR2 YYNGEE. V dropped 2 bases and J dropped 8; count of bases not matched to a gene: 14.

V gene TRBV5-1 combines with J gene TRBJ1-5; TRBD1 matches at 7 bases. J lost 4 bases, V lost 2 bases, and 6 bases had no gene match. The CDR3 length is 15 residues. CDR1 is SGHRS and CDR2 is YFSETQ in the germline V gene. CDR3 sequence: CASSLGDSPNQPQHF. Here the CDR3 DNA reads TGCGCCAGCAGCTTAGGGGACAGCCCAAATCAGCCCCAGCATTTT.

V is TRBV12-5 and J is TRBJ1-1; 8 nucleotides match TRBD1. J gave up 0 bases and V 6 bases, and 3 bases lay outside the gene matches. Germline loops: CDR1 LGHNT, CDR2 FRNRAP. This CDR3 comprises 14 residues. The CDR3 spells CASGTTGVNTEAFF. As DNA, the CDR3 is TGTGCTAGTGGGACGACAGGGGTGAACACTGAAGCTTTCTTT.

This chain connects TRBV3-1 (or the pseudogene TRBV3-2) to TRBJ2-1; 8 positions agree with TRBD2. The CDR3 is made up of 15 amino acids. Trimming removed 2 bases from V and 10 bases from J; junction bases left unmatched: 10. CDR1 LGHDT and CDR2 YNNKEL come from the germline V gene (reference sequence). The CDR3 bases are TGTGCCAGCAGCCAACACCTTCGGGGGGGCCCGGAGCAGTTCTTC. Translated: CASSQHLRGGPEQFF.

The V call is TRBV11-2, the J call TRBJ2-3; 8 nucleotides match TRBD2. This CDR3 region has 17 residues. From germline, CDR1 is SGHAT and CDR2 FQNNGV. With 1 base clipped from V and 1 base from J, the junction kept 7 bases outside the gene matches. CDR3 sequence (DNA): TGTGCCAGCAGCTTAGGACGTGGAGCGGGGGGCACAGATACGCAGTATTTT. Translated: CASSLGRGAGGTDTQYF.

Here the CDR3 DNA reads TGTGCCAGCAGCCAAGTATCACAGACTAACTACAATAATTCACCCCTCCACTTT. Amino acid sequence: CASSQVSQTNYNNSPLHF. V gene TRBV3-1 (or the pseudogene TRBV3-2) combines with J gene TRBJ1-6; D gene unclear. Germline V gene data show CDR1 as LGHDT and CDR2 as YNNKEL (reference sequence). V lost 1 base and J 5 bases, leaving 18 bases between the germline ends. CDR3 length: 18 residues.

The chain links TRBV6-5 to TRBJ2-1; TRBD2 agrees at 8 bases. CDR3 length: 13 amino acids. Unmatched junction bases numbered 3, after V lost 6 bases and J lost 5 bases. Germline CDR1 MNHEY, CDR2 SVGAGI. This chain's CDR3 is CASRQAGDNEQFF. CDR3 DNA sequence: TGTGCCAGCAGGCAAGCGGGGGACAATGAGCAGTTCTTC.

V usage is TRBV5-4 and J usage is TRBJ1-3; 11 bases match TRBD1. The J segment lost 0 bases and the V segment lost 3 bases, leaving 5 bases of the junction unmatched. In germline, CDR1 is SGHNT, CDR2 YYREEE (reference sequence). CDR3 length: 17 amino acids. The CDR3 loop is CASSSGQGGISGNTIYF. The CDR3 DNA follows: TGTGCCAGCAGCTCGGGACAGGGGGGCATCTCTGGAAACACCATATATTTT.

The DNA for the CDR3 is TGCGCCAGCAGCCAAGAGCAACAGGGCCGCCGTGAAGCTTTCTTT. Protein: CASSQEQQGRREAFF. The chain combines TRBV4-1 with TRBJ1-1; D possibly corresponds to TRBD1 (6 bases). V was trimmed by 0 bases and J by 7 bases, leaving 15 bases between them. Germline CDR1 MGHRA, CDR2 YSYEKL. The CDR3 consists of 15 residues.

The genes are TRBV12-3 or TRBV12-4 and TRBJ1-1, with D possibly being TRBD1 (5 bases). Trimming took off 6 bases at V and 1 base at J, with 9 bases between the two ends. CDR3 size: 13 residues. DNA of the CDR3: TGTGCCAGCAGCCGGACACCGAACACTGAAGCTTTCTTT. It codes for CASSRTPNTEAFF.

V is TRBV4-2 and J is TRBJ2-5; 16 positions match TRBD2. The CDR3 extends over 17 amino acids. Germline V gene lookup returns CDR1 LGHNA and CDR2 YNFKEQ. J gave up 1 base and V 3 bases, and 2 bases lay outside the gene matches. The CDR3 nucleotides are TGTGCCAGCAGCCAGGGACTAGCGGGGGGGACCCAAGAGACCCAGTACTTC. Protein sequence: CASSQGLAGGTQETQYF.

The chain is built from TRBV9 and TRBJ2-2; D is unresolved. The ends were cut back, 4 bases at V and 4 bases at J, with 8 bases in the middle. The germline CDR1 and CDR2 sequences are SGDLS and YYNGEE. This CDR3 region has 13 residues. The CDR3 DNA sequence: TGTGCCAGCAGCTCGACTCTCACCGGGGAGCTGTTTTTT. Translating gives CASSSTLTGELFF.

For the CDR3, the DNA is TGTGCCAGCAGCTCCTCGGGACAGGGGGCCCATGAGCAGTTCTTC. Amino acid sequence: CASSSSGQGAHEQFF. The rearrangement joins TRBV9 to TRBJ2-1; TRBD1 matches at 12 bases. CDR1 and CDR2 from the germline V gene are SGDLS and YYNGEE. This CDR3 spans 15 amino acids. Germline trimming cut 4 bases from V and 8 bases from J; bases unmatched to any gene: 7.

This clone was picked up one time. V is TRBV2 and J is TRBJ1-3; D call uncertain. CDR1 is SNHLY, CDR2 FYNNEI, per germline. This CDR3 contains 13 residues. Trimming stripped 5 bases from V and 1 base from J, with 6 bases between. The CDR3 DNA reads TGTGCCAGCAGTTCCGTTTCTGGAAACACCATATATTTT. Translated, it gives CASSSVSGNTIYF. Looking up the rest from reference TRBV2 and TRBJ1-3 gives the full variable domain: EPEVTQTPSHQVTQMGQEVILRCVPISNHLYFYWYRQILGQKVEFLVSFYNNEISEKSEIFDDQFSVERPDGSNFTLKIRSTKLEDSAMYFCASSSVSGNTIYFGEGSWLTVV.

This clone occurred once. This CDR3 reads CASSTTGVTNEKLFF. As DNA, the CDR3 is TGCGCCAGCAGCACCACAGGGGTCACTAATGAAAAACTGTTTTTT. V is TRBV5-1 and J is TRBJ1-4; 7 bases match TRBD1. CDR1 and CDR2 (germline): SGHRS, YFSETQ. Germline trimming cut 4 bases from V and 2 bases from J; bases unmatched to any gene: 5. The CDR3 runs 15 residues.

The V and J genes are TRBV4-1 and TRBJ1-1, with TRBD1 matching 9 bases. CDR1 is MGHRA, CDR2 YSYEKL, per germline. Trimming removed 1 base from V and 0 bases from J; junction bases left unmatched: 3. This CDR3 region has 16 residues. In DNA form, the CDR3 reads TGCGCCAGCAGCCAAGTTGGACAGGGGATGAACACTGAAGCTTTCTTT. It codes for CASSQVGQGMNTEAFF.

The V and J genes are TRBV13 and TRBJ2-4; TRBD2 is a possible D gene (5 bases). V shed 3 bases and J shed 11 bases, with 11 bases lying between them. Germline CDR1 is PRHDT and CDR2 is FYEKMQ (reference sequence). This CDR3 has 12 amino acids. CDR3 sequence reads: CASSLTRGFQYF. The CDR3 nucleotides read TGTGCCAGCAGCTTGACCCGGGGTTTTCAGTACTTC. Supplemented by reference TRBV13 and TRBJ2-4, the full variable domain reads AAGVIQSPRHLIKEKRETATLKCYPIPRHDTVYWYQQGPGQDPQFLISFYEKMQSDKGSIPDRFSAQQFSDYHSELNMSSLELGDSALYFCASSLTRGFQYFGAGTRLSVL.

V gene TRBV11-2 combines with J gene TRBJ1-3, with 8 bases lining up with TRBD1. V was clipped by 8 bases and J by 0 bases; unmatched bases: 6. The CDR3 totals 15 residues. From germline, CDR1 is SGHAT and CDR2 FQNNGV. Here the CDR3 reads CASSPDRVSGNTIYF. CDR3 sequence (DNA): TGTGCCAGCTCCCCGGACAGGGTCTCTGGAAACACCATATATTTT.

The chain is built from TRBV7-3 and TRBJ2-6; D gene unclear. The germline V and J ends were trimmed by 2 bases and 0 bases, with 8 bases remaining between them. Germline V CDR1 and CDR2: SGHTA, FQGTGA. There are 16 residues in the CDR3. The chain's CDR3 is CASSLGLLSGANVLTF. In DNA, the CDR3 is TGTGCCAGCAGCTTAGGCCTTCTCTCTGGGGCCAACGTCCTGACTTTC.

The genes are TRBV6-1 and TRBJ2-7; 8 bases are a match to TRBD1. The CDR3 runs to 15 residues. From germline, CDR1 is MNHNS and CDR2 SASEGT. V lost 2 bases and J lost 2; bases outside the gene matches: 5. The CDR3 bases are TGTGCCAGCAGTGAAATTGGACAGGGAGCCTACGAGCAGTACTTC. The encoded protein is CASSEIGQGAYEQYF.

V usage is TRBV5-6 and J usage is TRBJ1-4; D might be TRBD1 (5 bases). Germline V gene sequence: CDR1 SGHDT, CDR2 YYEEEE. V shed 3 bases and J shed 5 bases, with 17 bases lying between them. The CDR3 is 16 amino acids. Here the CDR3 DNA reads TGTGCCAGCAGCTCACGAGAGGGACGGGAGAATGAAAAACTGTTTTTT. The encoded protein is CASSSREGRENEKLFF.

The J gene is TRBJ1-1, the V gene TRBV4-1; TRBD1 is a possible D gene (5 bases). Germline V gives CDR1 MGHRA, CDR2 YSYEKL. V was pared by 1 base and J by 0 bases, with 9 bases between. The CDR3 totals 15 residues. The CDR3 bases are TGCGCCAGCAGCCAAGTGTCAGGGTTGAACACTGAAGCTTTCTTT. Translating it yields CASSQVSGLNTEAFF.

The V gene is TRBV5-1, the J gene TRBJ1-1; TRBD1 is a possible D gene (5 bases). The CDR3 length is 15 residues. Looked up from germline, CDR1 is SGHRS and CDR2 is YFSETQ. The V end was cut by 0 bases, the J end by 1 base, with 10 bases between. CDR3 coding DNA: TGCGCCAGCAGCTTGGTCCCCACAGGGAACACTGAAGCTTTCTTT. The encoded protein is CASSLVPTGNTEAFF.

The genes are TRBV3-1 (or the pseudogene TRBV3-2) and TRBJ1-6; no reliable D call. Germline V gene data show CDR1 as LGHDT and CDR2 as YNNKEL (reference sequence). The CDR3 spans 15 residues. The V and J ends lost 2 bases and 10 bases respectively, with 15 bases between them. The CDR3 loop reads CASSQNSPLNSPLHF. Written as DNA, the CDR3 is TGTGCCAGCAGCCAAAACAGCCCCTTGAACTCACCCCTCCACTTT.

The CDR3: CASSPQQGARGQPQHF. The CDR3 DNA follows: TGCGCCAGCAGCCCCCAACAGGGGGCTCGAGGACAGCCCCAGCATTTT. V usage is TRBV4-1 and J usage is TRBJ1-5; 9 bases are shared with TRBD1. Germline CDR1 MGHRA, CDR2 YSYEKL. There are 16 residues in the CDR3. Germline trimming cut 4 bases from V and 7 bases from J; bases unmatched to any gene: 11.

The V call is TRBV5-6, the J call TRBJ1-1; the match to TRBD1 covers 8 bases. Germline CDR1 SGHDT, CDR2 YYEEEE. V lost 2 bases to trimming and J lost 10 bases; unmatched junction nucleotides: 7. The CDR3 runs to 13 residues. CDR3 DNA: TGTGCCAGCAGCTTCCAACAGGGGGAGGCAGCTTTCTTT. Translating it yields CASSFQQGEAAFF.

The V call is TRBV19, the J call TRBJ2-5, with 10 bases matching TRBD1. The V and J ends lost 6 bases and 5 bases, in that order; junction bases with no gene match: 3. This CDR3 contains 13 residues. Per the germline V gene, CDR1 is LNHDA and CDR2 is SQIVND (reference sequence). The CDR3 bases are TGTGCCAGTAGGCCGGGACAGGGGGAGACCCAGTACTTC. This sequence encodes CASRPGQGETQYF. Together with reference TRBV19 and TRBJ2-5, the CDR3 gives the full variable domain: DGGITQSPKYLFRKEGQNVTLSCEQNLNHDAMYWYRQDPGQGLRLIYYSQIVNDFQKGDIAEGYSVSREKKESFPLTVTSAQKNPTAFYLCASRPGQGETQYFGPGTRLLVL.

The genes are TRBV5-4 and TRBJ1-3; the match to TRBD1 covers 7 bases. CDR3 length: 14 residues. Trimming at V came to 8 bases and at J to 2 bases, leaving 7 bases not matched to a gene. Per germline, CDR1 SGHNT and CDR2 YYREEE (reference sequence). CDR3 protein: CASRKTGTGNTIYF. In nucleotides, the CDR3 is TGTGCCAGTCGGAAGACAGGGACTGGAAACACCATATATTTT. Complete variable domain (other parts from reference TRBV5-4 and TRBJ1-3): ETGVTQSPTHLIKTRGQQVTLRCSSQSGHNTVSWYQQALGQGPQFIFQYYREEENGRGNFPPRFSGLQFPNYSSELNVNALELDDSALYLCASRKTGTGNTIYFGEGSWLTVV.

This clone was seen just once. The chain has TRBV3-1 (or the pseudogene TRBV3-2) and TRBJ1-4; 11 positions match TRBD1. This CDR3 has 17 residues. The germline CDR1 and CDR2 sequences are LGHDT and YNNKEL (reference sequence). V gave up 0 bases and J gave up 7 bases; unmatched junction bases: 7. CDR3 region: CASSQDMRDRGTEKLFF. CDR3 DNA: TGTGCCAGCAGCCAAGACATGAGGGACAGGGGGACTGAAAAACTGTTTTTT.